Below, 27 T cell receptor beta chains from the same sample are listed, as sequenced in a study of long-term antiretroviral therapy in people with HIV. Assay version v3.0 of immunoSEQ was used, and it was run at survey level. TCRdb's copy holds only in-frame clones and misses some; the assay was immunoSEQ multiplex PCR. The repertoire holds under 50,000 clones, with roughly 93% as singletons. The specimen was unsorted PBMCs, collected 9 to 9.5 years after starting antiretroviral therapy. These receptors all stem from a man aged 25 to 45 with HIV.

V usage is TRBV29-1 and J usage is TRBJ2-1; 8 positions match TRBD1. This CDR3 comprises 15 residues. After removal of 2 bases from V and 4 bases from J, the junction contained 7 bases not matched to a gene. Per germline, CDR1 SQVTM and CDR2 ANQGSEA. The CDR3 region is CSVERTGTGYNEQFF. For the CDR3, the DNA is TGCAGCGTTGAAAGAACCGGGACAGGTTACAATGAGCAGTTCTTC.

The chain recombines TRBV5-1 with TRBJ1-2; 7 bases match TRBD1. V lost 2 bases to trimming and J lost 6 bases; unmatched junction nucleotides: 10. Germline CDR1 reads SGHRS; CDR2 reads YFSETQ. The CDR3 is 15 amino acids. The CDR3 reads CASSLGDREGDGYTF. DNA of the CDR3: TGCGCCAGCAGCTTAGGCGACAGGGAAGGAGATGGCTACACCTTC.

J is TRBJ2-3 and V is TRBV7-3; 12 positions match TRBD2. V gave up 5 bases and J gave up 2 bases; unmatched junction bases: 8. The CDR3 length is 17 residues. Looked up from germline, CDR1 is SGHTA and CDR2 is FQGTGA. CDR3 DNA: TGTGCCAGCAGCCCCCGACTAGCGGGGGAACCCACAGATACGCAGTATTTT. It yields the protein CASSPRLAGEPTDTQYF.

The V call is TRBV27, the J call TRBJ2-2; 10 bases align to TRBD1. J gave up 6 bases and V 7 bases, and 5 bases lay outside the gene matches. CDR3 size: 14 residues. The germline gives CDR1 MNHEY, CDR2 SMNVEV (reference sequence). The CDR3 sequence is CASKPGQGPGELFF. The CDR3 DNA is TGTGCCAGCAAACCGGGACAGGGGCCCGGGGAGCTGTTTTTT.

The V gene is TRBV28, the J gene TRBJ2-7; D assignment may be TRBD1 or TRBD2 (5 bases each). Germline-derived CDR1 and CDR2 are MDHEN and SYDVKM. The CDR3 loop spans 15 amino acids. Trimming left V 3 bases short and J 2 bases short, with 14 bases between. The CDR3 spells CASSFTSGPPYEQYV. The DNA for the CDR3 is TGTGCCAGCAGTTTCACCTCGGGACCACCCTACGAGCAGTACGTC.

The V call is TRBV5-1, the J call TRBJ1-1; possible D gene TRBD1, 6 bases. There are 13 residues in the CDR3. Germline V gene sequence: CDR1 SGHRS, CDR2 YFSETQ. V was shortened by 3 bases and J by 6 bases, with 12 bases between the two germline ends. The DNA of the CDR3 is TGCGCCAGCAGCTCTAAGACAGGCGCTGAAGCTTTCTTT. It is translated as CASSSKTGAEAFF.

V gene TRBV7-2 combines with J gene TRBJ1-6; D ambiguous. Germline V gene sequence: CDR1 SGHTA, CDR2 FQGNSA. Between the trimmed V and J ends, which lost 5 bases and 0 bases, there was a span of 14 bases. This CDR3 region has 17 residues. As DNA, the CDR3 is TGTGCCAGCAGCCCCCGGGCGACGAGCTCCTATAATTCACCCCTCCACTTT. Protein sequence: CASSPRATSSYNSPLHF.

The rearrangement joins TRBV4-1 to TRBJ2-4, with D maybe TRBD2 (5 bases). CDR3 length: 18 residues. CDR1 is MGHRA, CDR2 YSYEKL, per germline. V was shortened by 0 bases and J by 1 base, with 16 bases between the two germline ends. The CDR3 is CASSQDPGSPLAKNIQYF. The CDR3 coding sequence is TGCGCCAGCAGCCAAGATCCGGGATCCCCACTGGCCAAAAACATTCAGTACTTC.

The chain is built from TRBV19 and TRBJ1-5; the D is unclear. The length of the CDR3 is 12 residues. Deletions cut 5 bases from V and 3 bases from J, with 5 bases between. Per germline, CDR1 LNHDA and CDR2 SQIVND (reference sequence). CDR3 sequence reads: CASSDYNQPQHF. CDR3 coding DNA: TGTGCCAGTAGTGATTACAATCAGCCCCAGCATTTT.

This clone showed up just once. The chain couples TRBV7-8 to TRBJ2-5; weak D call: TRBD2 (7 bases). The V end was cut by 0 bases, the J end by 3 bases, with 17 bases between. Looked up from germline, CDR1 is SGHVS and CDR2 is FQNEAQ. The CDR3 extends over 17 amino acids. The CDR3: CASSLARFRGAKETQYF. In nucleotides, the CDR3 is TGTGCCAGCAGCTTAGCGAGATTCCGGGGGGCCAAAGAGACCCAGTACTTC.

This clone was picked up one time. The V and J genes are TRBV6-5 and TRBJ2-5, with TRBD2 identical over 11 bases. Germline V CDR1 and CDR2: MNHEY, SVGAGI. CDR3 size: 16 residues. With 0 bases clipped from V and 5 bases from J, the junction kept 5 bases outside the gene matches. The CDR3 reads CASSYSSSGGLETQYF. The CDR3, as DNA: TGTGCCAGCAGTTACTCATCTAGCGGGGGGTTGGAGACCCAGTACTTC.

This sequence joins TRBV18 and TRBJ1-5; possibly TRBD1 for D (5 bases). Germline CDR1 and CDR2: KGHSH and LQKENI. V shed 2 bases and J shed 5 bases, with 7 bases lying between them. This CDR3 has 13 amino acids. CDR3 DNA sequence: TGTGCCAGCTCACCAGACAGAGATCAGCCCCAGCATTTT. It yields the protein CASSPDRDQPQHF.

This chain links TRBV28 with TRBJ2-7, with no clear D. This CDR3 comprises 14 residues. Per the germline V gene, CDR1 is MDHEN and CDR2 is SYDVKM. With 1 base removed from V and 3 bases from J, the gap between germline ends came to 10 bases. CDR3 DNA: TGTGCCAGCAGTTTATTTGCCAGCTTCTACGAGCAGTACGTC. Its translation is CASSLFASFYEQYV.

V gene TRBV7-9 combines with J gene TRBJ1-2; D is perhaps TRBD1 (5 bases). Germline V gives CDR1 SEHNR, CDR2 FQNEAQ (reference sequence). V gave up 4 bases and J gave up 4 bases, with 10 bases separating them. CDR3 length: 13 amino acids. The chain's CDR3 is CASSSSGLYGYTF. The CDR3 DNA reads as TGTGCCAGCAGCTCATCGGGACTCTATGGCTACACCTTC.

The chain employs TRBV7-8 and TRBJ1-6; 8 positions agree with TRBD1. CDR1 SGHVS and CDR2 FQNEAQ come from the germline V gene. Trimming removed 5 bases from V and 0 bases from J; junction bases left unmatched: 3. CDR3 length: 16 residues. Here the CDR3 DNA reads TGTGCCAGCAGCCGAGGGACAGGCTCCTATAATTCACCCCTCCACTTT. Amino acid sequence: CASSRGTGSYNSPLHF.

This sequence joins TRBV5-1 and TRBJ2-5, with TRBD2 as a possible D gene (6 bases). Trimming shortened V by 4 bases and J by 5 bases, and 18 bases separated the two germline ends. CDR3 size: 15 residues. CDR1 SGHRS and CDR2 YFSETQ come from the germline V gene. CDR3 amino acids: CASSPQRAGGETQYF. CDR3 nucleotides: TGCGCCAGCAGCCCCCAAAGGGCTGGAGGGGAGACCCAGTACTTC.

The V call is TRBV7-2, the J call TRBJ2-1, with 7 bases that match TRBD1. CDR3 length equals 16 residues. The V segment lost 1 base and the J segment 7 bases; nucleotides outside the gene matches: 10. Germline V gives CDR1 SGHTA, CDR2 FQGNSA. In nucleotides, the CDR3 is TGTGCCAGCAGCTTAGAGTACAGGGGTAGGATGAATGAGCAGTTCTTC. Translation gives CASSLEYRGRMNEQFF.

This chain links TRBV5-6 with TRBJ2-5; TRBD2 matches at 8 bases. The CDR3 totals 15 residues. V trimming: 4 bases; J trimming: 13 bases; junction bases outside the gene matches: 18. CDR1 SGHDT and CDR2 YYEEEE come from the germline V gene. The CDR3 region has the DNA TGTGCCAGCAGCCCCTTGGGTAGCGGGGACAAGGTCCTGTACTTC. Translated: CASSPLGSGDKVLYF.

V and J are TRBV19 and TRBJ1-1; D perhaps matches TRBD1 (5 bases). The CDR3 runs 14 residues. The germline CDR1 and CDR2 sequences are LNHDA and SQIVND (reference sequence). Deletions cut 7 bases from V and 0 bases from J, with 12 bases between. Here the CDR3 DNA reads TGTGCCAGTAAAGTTAGGGACTTGAACACTGAAGCTTTCTTT. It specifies CASKVRDLNTEAFF.

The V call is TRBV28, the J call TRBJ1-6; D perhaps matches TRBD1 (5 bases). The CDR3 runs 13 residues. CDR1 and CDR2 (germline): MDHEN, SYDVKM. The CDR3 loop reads CNAGAPLDSPLHF. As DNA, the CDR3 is TGTAACGCCGGGGCTCCTCTCGATTCACCCCTCCACTTT.

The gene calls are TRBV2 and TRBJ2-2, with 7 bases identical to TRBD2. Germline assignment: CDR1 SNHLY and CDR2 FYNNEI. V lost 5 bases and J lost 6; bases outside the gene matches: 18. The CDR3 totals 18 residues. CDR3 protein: CASSTITPAGTSAGELFF. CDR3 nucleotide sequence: TGTGCCAGCAGTACTATAACGCCAGCGGGGACCTCAGCCGGGGAGCTGTTTTTT.

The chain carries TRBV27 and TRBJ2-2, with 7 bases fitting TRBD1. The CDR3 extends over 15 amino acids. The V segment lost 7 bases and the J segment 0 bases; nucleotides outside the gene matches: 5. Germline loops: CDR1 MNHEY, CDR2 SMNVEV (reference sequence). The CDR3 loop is CASTLGGPNTGELFF. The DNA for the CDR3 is TGTGCCAGCACCTTAGGGGGCCCGAACACCGGGGAGCTGTTTTTT.

The CDR3 loop reads CAITRGRDSTEAFF. The CDR3 nucleotides are TGTGCCATCACCCGGGGCCGGGACAGCACTGAAGCTTTCTTT. The J gene is TRBJ1-1, the V gene TRBV10-3; TRBD1 agrees at 7 bases. The V gene's germline CDR1 is ENHRY and CDR2 SYGVKD. V shed 7 bases, J shed 4 bases, and the junction held 9 bases outside the gene matches. There are 14 residues in the CDR3.

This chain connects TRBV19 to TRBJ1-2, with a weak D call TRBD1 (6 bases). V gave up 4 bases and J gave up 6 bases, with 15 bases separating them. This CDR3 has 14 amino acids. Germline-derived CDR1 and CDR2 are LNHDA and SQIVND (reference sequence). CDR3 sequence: CASSKTGSLNGYTF. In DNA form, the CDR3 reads TGTGCCAGTAGTAAGACAGGAAGTTTGAATGGCTACACCTTC.

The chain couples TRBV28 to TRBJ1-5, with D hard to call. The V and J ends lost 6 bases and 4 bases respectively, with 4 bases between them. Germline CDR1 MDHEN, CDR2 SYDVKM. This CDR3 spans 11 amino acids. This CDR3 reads CASSRNQPQHF. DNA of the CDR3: TGTGCCAGCAGCCGAAATCAGCCCCAGCATTTT.

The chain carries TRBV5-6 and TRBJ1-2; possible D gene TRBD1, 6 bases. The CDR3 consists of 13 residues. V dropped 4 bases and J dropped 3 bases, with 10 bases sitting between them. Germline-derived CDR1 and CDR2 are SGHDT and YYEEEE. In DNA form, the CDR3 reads TGTGCCAGCAGCCCTGGACAGTACTATGGCTACACCTTC. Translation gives CASSPGQYYGYTF.

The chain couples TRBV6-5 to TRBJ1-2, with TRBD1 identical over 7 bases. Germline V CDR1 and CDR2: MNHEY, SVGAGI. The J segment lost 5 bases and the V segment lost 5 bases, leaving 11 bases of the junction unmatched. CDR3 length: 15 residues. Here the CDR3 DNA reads TGTGCCAGCAGTCCCCTGAGGGCAGGGGGGTATGGCTACACCTTC. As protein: CASSPLRAGGYGYTF.